A single T cell receptor (beta chain) is shown here with its context. Its antigen target is currently unknown. Relative to the germline gene, one junction end is altered; a read error may explain this. The CDR3 spans 13 residues, from the cysteine through the phenylalanine. Only the CDR3 DNA stays, 39 bases, in frame from base 1. For CDR1 and CDR2, the germline V gene lists MNHNS and SASEGT. Libraries came from multiplex PCR. TCRdb lists the instrument as Illumina HiSeq 4000. CDR3 regions were amplified by Arm-PCR with iRepertoire HTBI primers to construct TCR beta libraries. PCR products were gel purified before sequencing. The authors' pipeline ran thus. Gene usage analysis of CDR3 amino acid clonotypes relied on the approximately 60 TRBV and 13 to 15 TRBJ segments identified across samples. COPE and FqMerger were used to merge the filtered high-quality paired reads into contigs. Contigs were aligned with BLAST to IMGT TRBV, TRBD and TRBJ reference genes, and CDR3 was defined per IMGT. Clonotypes above 0.1% frequency were classified as highly expanded clones. Shannon entropy served as the measure of repertoire diversity, while the Gini coefficient captured V-J evenness. Clonotypes shared by more than one individual were considered public. In-frame beta chains were kept once TCRdb had trimmed the public reads at Q25 with fastp and called clones with MiXCR. Each record represents a unique CDR3 protein, reported with the most common genes and DNA among its rows. The V and J calls here are based on TCRdb, not the publication. Here the sample has around 400,000 distinct CDR3 sequences; about a quarter occur a single time. Approximately 28% of the sample goes to the ten largest clones.

The data stem from a study of regulatory T cells in long-lasting Graves disease (dated by TCRdb to 2020 to 2023). For context, the study as a whole: Persistent Graves' disease meant more than 5 years of antithyroid drug treatment with TSH receptor autoantibodies that stayed positive. This study used TCR sequencing and RNA sequencing of peripheral blood to compare persistent Graves' disease patients against newly diagnosed Graves' disease patients. The study was registered as a clinical trial and conducted in China. TCR sequencing covered around 13 persistent and roughly 20 newly diagnosed Graves' disease patients, some 35 samples in total. In the clinical cohort, patients with persistent Graves' disease had used antithyroid drugs for an average of about 9.4 years. Points the paper makes about the study in general: Sequencing and analysis were limited to the TCR beta chain. Persistent Graves' disease patients showed lower TCR Shannon entropy and fewer highly expanded clones than newly diagnosed patients, suggesting clonal expansion. Persistent patients shared more public clonotypes among themselves (2,741) than newly diagnosed patients did (more than 950). The authors noted that the small sample size was a limitation that may lower accuracy. Persistent disease showed preferential use of TRBV28, TRBJ1-2 and TRBJ2-5, whereas newly diagnosed disease favored TRBV20-1 and TRBJ2-1. Only peripheral blood was studied, because thyroid tissue, the primary lesion, was inaccessible.

According to the study, the label for this sample's time point signals: persistent/refractory GD, antithyroid drugs over 5 years with positive TRAb. For both TCR sequencing and RNA sequencing, RNA was extracted from PBMCs using TRIzol. The diagnosis of Graves' disease followed American Thyroid Association guidelines. Patients were recruited from an endocrinology department in Xi'an, China. Each patient gave 7 to 9.5 milliliters of peripheral blood, collected in an EDTA anticoagulant tube. Ficoll Paque Plus density gradient separation was used to isolate PBMCs, and no further T cell sorting was performed. An Agilent 2100 Bioanalyzer and agarose gel were used to check RNA quality, and a NanoDrop 2000 was used to measure RNA concentration.

The clonotype was recovered from a female donor with Graves disease. The sequences come from peripheral blood mononuclear cells (PBMCs), collected when the disease was refractory, from a patient treated with antithyroid drugs. The rearrangement joined TRBV6-1 to TRBJ1-1; no D segment can be confidently identified. This receptor has the CDR3 CVSSPYMNTEAFF. The DNA reads TGTGTCAGCAGTCCCTACATGAACACTGAAGCTTTCTTT.